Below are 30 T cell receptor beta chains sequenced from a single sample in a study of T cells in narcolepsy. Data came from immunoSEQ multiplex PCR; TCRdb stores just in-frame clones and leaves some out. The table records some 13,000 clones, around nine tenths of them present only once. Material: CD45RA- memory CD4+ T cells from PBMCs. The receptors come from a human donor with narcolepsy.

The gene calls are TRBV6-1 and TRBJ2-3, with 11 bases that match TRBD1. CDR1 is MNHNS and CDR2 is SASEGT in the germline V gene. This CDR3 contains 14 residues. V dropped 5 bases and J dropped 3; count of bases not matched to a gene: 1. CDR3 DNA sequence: TGTGCCAGCAGTTGGGACAGGGGGACAGATACGCAGTATTTT. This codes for CASSWDRGTDTQYF.

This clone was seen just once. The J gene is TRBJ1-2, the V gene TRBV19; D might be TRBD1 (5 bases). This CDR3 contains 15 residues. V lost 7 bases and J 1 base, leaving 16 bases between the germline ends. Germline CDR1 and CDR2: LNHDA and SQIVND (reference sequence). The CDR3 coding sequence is TGTGCCAGTAACGGGGGAGGTTGGCTTAACTATGGCTACACCTTC. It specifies CASNGGGWLNYGYTF.

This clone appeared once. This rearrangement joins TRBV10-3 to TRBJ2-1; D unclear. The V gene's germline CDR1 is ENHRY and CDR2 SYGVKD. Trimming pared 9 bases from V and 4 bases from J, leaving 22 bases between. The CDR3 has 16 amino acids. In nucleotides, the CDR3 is TGTGCCATTCAGGCCGGTGGTGGCCTATCTTACAATGAGCAGTTCTTC. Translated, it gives CAIQAGGGLSYNEQFF.

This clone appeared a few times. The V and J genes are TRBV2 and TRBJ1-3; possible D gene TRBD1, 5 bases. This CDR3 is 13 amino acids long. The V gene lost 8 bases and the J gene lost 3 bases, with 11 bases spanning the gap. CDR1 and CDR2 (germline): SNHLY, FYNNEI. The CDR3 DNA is TGTGCCAGCTGGAAGGGGCTTGGAAACACCATATATTTT. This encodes CASWKGLGNTIYF.

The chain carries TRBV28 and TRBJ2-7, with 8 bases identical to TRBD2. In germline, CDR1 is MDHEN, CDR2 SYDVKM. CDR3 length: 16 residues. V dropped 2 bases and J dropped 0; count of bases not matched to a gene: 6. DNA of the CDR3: TGTGCCAGCAGTTTAAGCGGGCTAGCGGGCTCCTACGAGCAGTACTTC. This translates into CASSLSGLAGSYEQYF.

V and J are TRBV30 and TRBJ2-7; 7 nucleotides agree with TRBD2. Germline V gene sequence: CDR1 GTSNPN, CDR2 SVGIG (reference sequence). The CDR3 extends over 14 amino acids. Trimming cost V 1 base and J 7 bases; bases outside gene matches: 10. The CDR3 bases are TGTGCCTGGAGTGGGGGTGGGGGGGTTTGGGAGCAGTACTTC. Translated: CAWSGGGGVWEQYF.

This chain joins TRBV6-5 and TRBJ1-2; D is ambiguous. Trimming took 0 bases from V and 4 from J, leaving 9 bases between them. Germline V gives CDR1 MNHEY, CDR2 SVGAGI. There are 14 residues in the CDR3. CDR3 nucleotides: TGTGCCAGCAGTTACTCGAGGGTCAGCTATGGCTACACCTTC. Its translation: CASSYSRVSYGYTF.

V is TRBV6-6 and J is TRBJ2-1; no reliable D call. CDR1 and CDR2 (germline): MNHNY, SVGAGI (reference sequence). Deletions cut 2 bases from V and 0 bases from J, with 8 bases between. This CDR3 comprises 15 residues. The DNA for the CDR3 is TGTGCCAGCAGTTACCTCGCGGACTCCTACAATGAGCAGTTCTTC. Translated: CASSYLADSYNEQFF.

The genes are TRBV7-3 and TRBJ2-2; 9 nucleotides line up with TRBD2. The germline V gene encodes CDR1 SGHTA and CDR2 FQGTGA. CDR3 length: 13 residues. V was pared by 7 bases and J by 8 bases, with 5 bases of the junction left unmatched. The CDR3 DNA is TGTGCCAGCACTGCGGGAGGGCCAGGGGAGCTGTTTTTT. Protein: CASTAGGPGELFF.

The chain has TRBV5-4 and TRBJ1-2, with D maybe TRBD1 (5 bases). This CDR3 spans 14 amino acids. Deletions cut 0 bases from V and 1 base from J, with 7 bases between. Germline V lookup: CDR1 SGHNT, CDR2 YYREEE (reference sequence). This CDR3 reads CASSLAGYNYGYTF. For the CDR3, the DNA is TGTGCCAGCAGCTTGGCAGGGTATAACTATGGCTACACCTTC. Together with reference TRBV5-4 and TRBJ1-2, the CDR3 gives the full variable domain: ETGVTQSPTHLIKTRGQQVTLRCSSQSGHNTVSWYQQALGQGPQFIFQYYREEENGRGNFPPRFSGLQFPNYSSELNVNALELDDSALYLCASSLAGYNYGYTFGSGTRLTVV.

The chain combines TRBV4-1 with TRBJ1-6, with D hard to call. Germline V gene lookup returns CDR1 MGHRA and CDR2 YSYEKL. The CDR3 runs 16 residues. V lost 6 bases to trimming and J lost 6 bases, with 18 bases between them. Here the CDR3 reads CASRRTEIVLNSPLHF. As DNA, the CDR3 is TGCGCCAGCAGGAGAACCGAGATCGTCCTTAATTCACCCCTCCACTTT.

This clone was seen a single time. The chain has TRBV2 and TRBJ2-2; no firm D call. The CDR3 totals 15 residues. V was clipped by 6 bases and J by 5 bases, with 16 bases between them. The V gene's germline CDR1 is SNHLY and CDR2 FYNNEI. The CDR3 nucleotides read TGTGCCAGCAGGGCCGATGATTACGTAACCGGGGAGCTGTTTTTT. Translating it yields CASRADDYVTGELFF.

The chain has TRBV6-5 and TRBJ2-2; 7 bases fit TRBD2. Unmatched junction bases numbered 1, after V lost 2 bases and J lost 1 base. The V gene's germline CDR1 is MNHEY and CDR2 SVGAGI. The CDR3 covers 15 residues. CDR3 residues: CASSYRGRNTGELFF. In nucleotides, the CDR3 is TGTGCCAGCAGTTACCGCGGGAGGAACACCGGGGAGCTGTTTTTT.

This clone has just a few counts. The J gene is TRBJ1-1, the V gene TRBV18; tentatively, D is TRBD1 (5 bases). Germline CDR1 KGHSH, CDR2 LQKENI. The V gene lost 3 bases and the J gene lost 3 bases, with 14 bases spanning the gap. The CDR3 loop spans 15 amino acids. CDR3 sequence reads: CASSPLPGADTEAFF. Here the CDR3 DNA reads TGTGCCAGCTCACCCCTTCCTGGGGCCGACACTGAAGCTTTCTTT.

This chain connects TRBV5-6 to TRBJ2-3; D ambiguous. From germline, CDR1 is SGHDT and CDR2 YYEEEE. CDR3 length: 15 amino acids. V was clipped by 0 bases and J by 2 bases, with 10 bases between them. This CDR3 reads CASSLGARPTDTQYF. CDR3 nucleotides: TGTGCCAGCAGCTTGGGCGCTAGGCCCACAGATACGCAGTATTTT.

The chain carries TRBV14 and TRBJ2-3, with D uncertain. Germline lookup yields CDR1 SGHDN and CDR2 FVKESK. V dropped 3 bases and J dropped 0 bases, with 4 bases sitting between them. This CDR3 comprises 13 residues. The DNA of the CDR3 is TGTGCCAGCAGCCACAGGAGCACAGATACGCAGTATTTT. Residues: CASSHRSTDTQYF.

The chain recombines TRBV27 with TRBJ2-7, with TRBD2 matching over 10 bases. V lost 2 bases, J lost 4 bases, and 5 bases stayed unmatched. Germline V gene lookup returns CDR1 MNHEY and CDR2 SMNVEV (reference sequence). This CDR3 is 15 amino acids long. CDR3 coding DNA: TGTGCCAGCAGTTTAAAACTAGCGGGACCGTACGAGCAGTACTTC. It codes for CASSLKLAGPYEQYF.

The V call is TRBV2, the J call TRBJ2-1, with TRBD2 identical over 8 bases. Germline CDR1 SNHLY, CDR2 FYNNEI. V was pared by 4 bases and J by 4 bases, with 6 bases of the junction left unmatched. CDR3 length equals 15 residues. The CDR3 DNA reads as TGTGCCAGCAGTGTCCCCGGGGGGGGGTACAATGAGCAGTTCTTC. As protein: CASSVPGGGYNEQFF.

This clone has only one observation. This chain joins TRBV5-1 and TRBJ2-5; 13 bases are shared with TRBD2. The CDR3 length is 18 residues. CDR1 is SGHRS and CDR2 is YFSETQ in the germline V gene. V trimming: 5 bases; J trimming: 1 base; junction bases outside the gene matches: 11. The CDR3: CASSLGLAGEVGQETQYF. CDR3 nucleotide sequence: TGCGCCAGCAGTTTAGGACTAGCGGGAGAGGTGGGCCAAGAGACCCAGTACTTC.

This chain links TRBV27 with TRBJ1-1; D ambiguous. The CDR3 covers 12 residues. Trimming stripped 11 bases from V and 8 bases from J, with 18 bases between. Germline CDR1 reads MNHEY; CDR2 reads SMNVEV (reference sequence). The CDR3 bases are TGTGCCGCCCGGAAAGACACAAGAGAAGCTTTCTTT. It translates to CAARKDTREAFF.

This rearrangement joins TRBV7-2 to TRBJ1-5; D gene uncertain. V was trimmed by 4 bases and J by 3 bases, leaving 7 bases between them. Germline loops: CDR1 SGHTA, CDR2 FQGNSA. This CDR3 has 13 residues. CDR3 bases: TGTGCCAGCAGCTGGAGGGCCAATCAGCCCCAGCATTTT. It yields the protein CASSWRANQPQHF.

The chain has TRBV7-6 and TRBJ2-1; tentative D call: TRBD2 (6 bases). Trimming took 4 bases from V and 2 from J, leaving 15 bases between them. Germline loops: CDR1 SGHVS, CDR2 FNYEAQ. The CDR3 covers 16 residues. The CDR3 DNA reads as TGTGCCAGCAGCTCGATTCGACTAGGCCCCTACAATGAGCAGTTCTTC. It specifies CASSSIRLGPYNEQFF.

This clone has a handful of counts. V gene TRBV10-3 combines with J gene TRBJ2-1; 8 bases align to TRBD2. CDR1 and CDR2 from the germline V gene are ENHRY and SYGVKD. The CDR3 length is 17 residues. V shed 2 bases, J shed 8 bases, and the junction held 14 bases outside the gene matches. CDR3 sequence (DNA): TGTGCCATCAGTGAGGCGAGGCGGCCTCTCGGGGGGGATGAGCAGTTCTTC. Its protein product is CAISEARRPLGGDEQFF.

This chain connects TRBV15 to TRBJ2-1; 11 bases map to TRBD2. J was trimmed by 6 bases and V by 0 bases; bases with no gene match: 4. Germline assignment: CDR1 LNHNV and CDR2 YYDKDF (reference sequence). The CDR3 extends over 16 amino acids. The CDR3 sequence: CATSRDLGTSGNEQFF. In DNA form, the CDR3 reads TGTGCCACCAGCAGAGACCTTGGGACTAGCGGCAATGAGCAGTTCTTC. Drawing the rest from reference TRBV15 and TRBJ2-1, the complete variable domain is DAMVIQNPRYQVTQFGKPVTLSCSQTLNHNVMYWYQQKSSQAPKLLFHYYDKDFNNEADTPDNFQSRRPNTSFCFLDIRSPGLGDTAMYLCATSRDLGTSGNEQFFGPGTRLTVL.

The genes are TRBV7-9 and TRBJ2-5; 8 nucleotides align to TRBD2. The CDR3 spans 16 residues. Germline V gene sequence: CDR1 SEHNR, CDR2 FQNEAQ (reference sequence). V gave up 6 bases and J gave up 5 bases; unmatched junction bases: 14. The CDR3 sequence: CASSSYGREGKETQYF. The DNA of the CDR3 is TGTGCCAGCAGTTCTTATGGACGGGAGGGTAAGGAGACCCAGTACTTC.

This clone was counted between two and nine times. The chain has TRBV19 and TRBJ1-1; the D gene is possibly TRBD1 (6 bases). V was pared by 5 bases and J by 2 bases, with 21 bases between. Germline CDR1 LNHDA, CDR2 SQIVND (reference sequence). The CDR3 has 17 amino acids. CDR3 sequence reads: CASSVYRAWGQNTEAFF. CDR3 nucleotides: TGTGCCAGTAGTGTCTACAGAGCTTGGGGGCAAAACACTGAAGCTTTCTTT.

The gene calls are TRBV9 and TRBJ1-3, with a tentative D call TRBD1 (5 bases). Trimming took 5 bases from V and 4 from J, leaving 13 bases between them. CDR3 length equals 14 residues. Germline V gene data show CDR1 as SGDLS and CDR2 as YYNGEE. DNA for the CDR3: TGTGCCAGCAGGGCTGAAGGGGCCGGAAACACCATATATTTT. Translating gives CASRAEGAGNTIYF. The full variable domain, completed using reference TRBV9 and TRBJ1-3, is DSGVTQTPKHLITATGQRVTLRCSPRSGDLSVYWYQQSLDQGLQFLIQYYNGEERAKGNILERFSAQQFPDLHSELNLSSLELGDSALYFCASRAEGAGNTIYFGEGSWLTVV.

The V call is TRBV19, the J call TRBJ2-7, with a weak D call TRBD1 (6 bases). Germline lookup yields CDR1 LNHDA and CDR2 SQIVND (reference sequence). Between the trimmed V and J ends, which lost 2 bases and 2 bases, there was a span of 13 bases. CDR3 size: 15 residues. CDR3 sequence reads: CASSIISRGTYEQYF. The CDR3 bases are TGTGCCAGTAGTATAATTAGCAGGGGCACCTACGAGCAGTACTTC.

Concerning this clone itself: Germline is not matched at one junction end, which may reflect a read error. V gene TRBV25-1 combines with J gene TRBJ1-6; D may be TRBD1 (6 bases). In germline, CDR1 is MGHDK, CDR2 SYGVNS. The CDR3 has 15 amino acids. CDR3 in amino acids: CASRRTDSNNSPLHF. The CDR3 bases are TGTGCCAGCAGACGGACAGACTCCAATAATTCACCCCTCCACTTT.

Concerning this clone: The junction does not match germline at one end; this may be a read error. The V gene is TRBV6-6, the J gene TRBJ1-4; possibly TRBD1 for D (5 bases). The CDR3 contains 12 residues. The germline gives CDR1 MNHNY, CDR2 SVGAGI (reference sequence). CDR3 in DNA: TGTGCCAGCAGTTACGATTCTGGGGCAAGTTTGTTT. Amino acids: CASSYDSGASLF.